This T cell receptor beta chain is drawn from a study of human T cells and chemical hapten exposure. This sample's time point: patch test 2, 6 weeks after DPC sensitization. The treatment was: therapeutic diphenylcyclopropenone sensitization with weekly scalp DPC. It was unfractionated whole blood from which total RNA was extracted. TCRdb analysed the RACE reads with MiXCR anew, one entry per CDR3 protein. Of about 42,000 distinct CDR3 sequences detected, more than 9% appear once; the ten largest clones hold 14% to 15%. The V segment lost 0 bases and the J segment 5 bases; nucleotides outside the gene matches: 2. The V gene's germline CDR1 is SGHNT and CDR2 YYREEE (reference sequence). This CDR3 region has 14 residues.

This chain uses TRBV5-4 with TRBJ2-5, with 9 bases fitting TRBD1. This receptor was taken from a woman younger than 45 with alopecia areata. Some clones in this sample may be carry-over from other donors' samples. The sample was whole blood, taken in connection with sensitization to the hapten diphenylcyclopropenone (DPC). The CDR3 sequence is CASSLGTGVETQYF. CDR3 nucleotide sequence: TGTGCCAGCAGCTTGGGGACAGGGGTGGAGACCCAGTACTTC.